This record looks at one TCR beta chain sequence and its context. This clone was seen just once. Its antigen remains unidentified. Base quality data are lacking; no much larger clone is found one base away. The CDR3 has 16 amino acids, counting the end cysteine and phenylalanine. The sequence is cut down to CDR3 DNA, 48 bases in frame from base 1. The germline V gene specifies KGHDR as CDR1 and SFDVKD as CDR2. Trimming takes 8 bases from V and 0 bases from J, and the germline ends sit 16 bases apart. TCRbeta CDR3 regions were amplified from genomic DNA using the immunoSEQ Assay, a bias-controlled multiplex PCR. The authors' analysis ran thus. Within the assay, amplification of reference gene primers was used to estimate how many nucleated cells each sample contained. To quantify the absolute abundance of each unique TCRbeta CDR3 rearrangement, sequence reads were collapsed and filtered. For each sample, productive Simpson clonality was calculated by taking the square root of Simpson's diversity index across productive rearrangements. TCRdb obtained this table from immuneACCESS and retained in-frame rearrangements with V and J assigned. These tables miss some clones; where compared with another copy, unresolved V genes account for less than half of the shortfall, and the remainder is unexplained. V and J calls and clone size come straight from that table; D and trimming were deduced from the DNA. This sample gives fewer than 300,000 clones in total; 86% of them show up just once. About 12% of the sample is in the top ten clones.

One collaborating source in Seattle enrolled patients while the patients were actively infected and followed the patients over time throughout the course of disease. Each collaborating institution followed its own protocols to collect whole blood in K2EDTA tubes. Collaborator samples were shipped for TCRbeta analysis as frozen whole blood, isolated PBMCs, or DNA extracted from either sample type. The data were obtained in a study of blood T cell repertoires in COVID-19 (dated by TCRdb to between 2020 and 2021). About the investigation overall: The collaborator samples originated in the United States, Italy and Spain and spanned the acute and convalescent phases of COVID-19. The prospective study material was composed of cDNA or gDNA derived from T cells, B-cell-depleted T cells, or PBMCs. The repertoires were made available in a free public database intended to serve as a resource for research on the immune response to SARS-CoV-2. The samples were drawn from two sources: the first 160 participants of the ongoing ImmuneRACE study, and 950 to 1,500 subjects contributed by 6 global collaborators. The dataset comprised deeply sampled blood TCRbeta repertoires from subjects exposed to, actively infected with, or recovered from COVID-19. Nearly every sample came with metadata listing a de-identified subject ID, COVID-19 status, age in years and sex. Where HLA class I and class II types were available, the types were taken from metadata supplied by the sample provider, not from assay-based typing.

Points the paper makes about the study in general: The amount of clinical and demographic metadata varied by source and participant and was provided uncurated.

This sequence originates from a woman in her 30s with COVID-19, enrolled during active disease. The chain is encoded by TRBV24-1 joined to TRBJ2-4; the D gene lacks a confident call. Sequenced material: peripheral blood. The sequence in DNA is TGTGCCACCAAAGAACACAGTCCGCTAGCCAAAAACATTCAGTACTTC. Translated, it reads CATKEHSPLAKNIQYF.